A single sample gave rise to the 18 T cell receptor beta chains below, sequenced in a study of blood T cells in healthy people across ages. The second PCR ran roughly 7 to 12 cycles with a sample-barcoded 5' primer and J-beta primers. Via MiXCR, TCRdb re-called the 5' RACE reads, giving one row per CDR3 protein. In the table there are 600,000 to 1,000,000 distinct CDR3 sequences, roughly 60% of which are singletons. Input material: blood. The receptors originated from a man younger than 45 in good health.

The V and J genes are TRBV12-3 or TRBV12-4 and TRBJ2-3, with TRBD2 identical over 7 bases. J lost 6 bases, V lost 6 bases, and 9 bases had no gene match. The CDR3 consists of 14 residues. CDR3: CASRGGANGDTQYF. CDR3 nucleotide sequence: TGTGCCAGCAGGGGAGGGGCAAACGGGGATACGCAGTATTTT.

This chain connects TRBV27 to TRBJ1-1; 9 positions match TRBD1. The CDR3 has 15 amino acids. V shed 5 bases and J 3 bases; nucleotides not matched to a gene: 7. Germline assignment: CDR1 MNHEY and CDR2 SMNVEV (reference sequence). This CDR3 reads CASSPLTGGYTEAFF. Written as DNA, the CDR3 is TGTGCCAGCAGTCCTTTGACAGGGGGTTACACTGAAGCTTTCTTT.

The sample holds many counts of this clonotype. The chain recombines TRBV3-1 with TRBJ2-1; D not resolved. CDR1 LGHDT and CDR2 YNNKEL come from the germline V gene (reference sequence). There are 11 residues in the CDR3. Trimming removed 4 bases from V and 9 bases from J, with 7 bases in between. CDR3 nucleotides: TGTGCCAGCAGCCGGGGTCGTGAGCAGTTCTTC. This gives the protein CASSRGREQFF.

The chain couples TRBV5-1 to TRBJ2-1, with 8 nucleotides matching TRBD2. Germline V gene lookup returns CDR1 SGHRS and CDR2 YFSETQ. The CDR3 extends over 16 amino acids. Germline trimming cut 0 bases from V and 8 bases from J; bases unmatched to any gene: 10. CDR3 DNA: TGCGCCAGCAGCTTGGGTGCGCAAACTAGCGGCGATGAGCAGTTCTTC. It specifies CASSLGAQTSGDEQFF.

The chain joins TRBV10-3 to TRBJ2-7; D possibly uses TRBD1 or TRBD2 (5 bases each). CDR3 length: 17 residues. Germline V gene lookup returns CDR1 ENHRY and CDR2 SYGVKD. Trimming took 0 bases from V and 3 from J, leaving 18 bases between them. CDR3 nucleotides: TGTGCCATCAGTGAGTCGAGTTCGGGGACGGGAAGCTACGAGCAGTACTTC. It translates to CAISESSSGTGSYEQYF.

Ten or more counts support this clonotype. The chain couples TRBV29-1 to TRBJ2-3; D ambiguous. Trimming shortened V by 4 bases and J by 0 bases, and 5 bases separated the two germline ends. Germline V gene data show CDR1 as SQVTM and CDR2 as ANQGSEA. The CDR3 runs to 12 residues. The CDR3 is CSVGPSTDTQYF. The CDR3 nucleotides are TGCAGCGTTGGACCCAGCACAGATACGCAGTATTTT.

V and J are TRBV9 and TRBJ2-7, with 10 nucleotides matching TRBD1. Germline CDR1 and CDR2: SGDLS and YYNGEE. After removal of 2 bases from V and 2 bases from J, the junction contained 7 bases not matched to a gene. The CDR3 is made up of 16 amino acids. In DNA, the CDR3 is TGTGCCAGCAGCGTCGGAGGTGGGACAGGGGCCTACGAGCAGTACTTC. Translating gives CASSVGGGTGAYEQYF.

This clonotype has a handful of counts. The chain is built from TRBV14 and TRBJ2-5; no clear D gene. The V and J ends lost 0 bases and 5 bases respectively, with 4 bases between them. Germline CDR1 SGHDN, CDR2 FVKESK. CDR3 length equals 12 residues. This CDR3 reads CASSQDDETQYF. CDR3 in DNA: TGTGCCAGCAGCCAAGATGATGAGACCCAGTACTTC.

The rearrangement joins TRBV6-1 to TRBJ2-1, with a weak D call TRBD1 (5 bases). The J call is doubtful: the DNA matches TRBJ2-7 better. The CDR3 covers 13 residues. Germline V lookup: CDR1 MNHNS, CDR2 SASEGT. In nucleotides, the CDR3 is TGTGCCAGCAGTGAGGACACCTACAATGAGCAGTACTTC. Translation: CASSEDTYNEQYF.

Turning to this clonotype: The junction does not match germline at one end; this may be a read error. The chain uses TRBV20-1 and TRBJ2-1; TRBD1 matches at 11 bases. Germline CDR1 DFQATT, CDR2 SNEGSKA (reference sequence). The CDR3 covers 15 residues. The CDR3 nucleotides read TGCGGTGCTAGTCCAGGGACAGGGGGACGGGATGAGCAGTTCTTC. Its protein product is CGASPGTGGRDEQFF.

This chain joins TRBV4-2 and TRBJ1-2; tentatively, D is TRBD1 (6 bases). Germline CDR1 LGHNA, CDR2 YNFKEQ. This CDR3 is built from 16 residues. The V end lost 1 base, the J end lost 3 bases, and 15 bases lay between the germline ends. CDR3: CASSQGWAGEDYGYTF. The CDR3 DNA reads TGTGCCAGCAGCCAAGGATGGGCAGGGGAGGACTATGGCTACACCTTC.

J is TRBJ2-1 and V is TRBV4-3; D ambiguous. The V end was cut by 4 bases, the J end by 13 bases, with 20 bases between. The CDR3 is 14 residues long. Germline CDR1 and CDR2: LGHNA and YSLEER. The CDR3 is CASSPLGRTETQFF. The CDR3 DNA reads TGCGCCAGCAGCCCTCTGGGTAGAACCGAGACCCAGTTCTTC.

J is TRBJ2-3 and V is TRBV29-1; possibly TRBD1 or TRBD2 for D (5 bases each). This CDR3 is 15 amino acids long. Trimming left V 6 bases short and J 1 base short, with 17 bases between. Germline loops: CDR1 SQVTM, CDR2 ANQGSEA. CDR3 in DNA: TGCAGCGTGGGGGTGACCAGCGGCCGCACAGATACGCAGTATTTT. Translation gives CSVGVTSGRTDTQYF.

The chain uses TRBV12-3 or TRBV12-4 and TRBJ1-1; D may be TRBD1 (5 bases). The CDR3 runs to 14 residues. Trimming shortened V by 6 bases and J by 5 bases, and 16 bases separated the two germline ends. The CDR3 protein is CASRPAGGGTEAFF. The CDR3 DNA reads as TGTGCCAGCAGGCCGGCCGGGGGTGGTACTGAAGCTTTCTTT.

This sequence joins TRBV4-3 and TRBJ1-2; the D is unclear. This CDR3 has 15 amino acids. Germline V gives CDR1 LGHNA, CDR2 YSLEER. The V and J ends lost 0 bases and 4 bases respectively, with 12 bases between them. DNA for the CDR3: TGCGCCAGCAGCCAAGATATCCAGCGGGCCTATGGCTACACCTTC. This sequence encodes CASSQDIQRAYGYTF.

The rearrangement joins TRBV9 to TRBJ2-3; 9 bases line up with TRBD2. The J segment lost 3 bases and the V segment lost 3 bases, leaving 8 bases of the junction unmatched. Germline CDR1 and CDR2: SGDLS and YYNGEE. The CDR3 extends over 16 amino acids. The CDR3 is CASSEGISGSTDTQYF. As DNA, the CDR3 is TGTGCCAGCAGCGAGGGGATTAGCGGGAGTACAGATACGCAGTATTTT.

In this sample, this clonotype turned up a few times. This chain uses TRBV12-3 or TRBV12-4 with TRBJ2-7, with D hard to call. The germline V and J ends were trimmed by 5 bases and 10 bases, with 18 bases remaining between them. The CDR3 loop spans 13 amino acids. The DNA of the CDR3 is TGTGCCAGCAGTGCAATGGAAAGGACGGATCAGTACTTC. It codes for CASSAMERTDQYF.

In this sample, this clonotype turned up a few times. The rearrangement joins TRBV15 to TRBJ2-6; D ambiguous. CDR1 and CDR2 from the germline V gene are LNHNV and YYDKDF (reference sequence). The germline V and J ends were trimmed by 0 bases and 0 bases, with 6 bases remaining between them. The CDR3 is 16 residues long. The CDR3 coding sequence is TGTGCCACCAGCAGAGATCCCTACTCTGGGGCCAACGTCCTGACTTTC. Translated, it gives CATSRDPYSGANVLTF.